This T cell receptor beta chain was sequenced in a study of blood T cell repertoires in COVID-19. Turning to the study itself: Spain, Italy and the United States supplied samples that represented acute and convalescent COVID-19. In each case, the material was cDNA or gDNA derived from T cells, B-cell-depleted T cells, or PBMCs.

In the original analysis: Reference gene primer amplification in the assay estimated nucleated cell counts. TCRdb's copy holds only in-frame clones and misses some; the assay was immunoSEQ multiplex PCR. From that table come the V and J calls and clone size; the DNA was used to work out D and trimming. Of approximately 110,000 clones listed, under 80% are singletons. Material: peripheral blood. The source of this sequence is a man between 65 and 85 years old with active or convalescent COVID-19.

CDR3 in DNA: TGTGCCATCAGTGGGACCCAACAGGGTAATGAAAAACTGTTTTTT. It yields the protein CAISGTQQGNEKLFF. The chain uses TRBV10-3 and TRBJ1-4; TRBD1 might be the D (6 bases). Germline V lookup: CDR1 ENHRY, CDR2 SYGVKD. This CDR3 spans 15 amino acids. The ends were cut back, 4 bases at V and 4 bases at J, with 13 bases in the middle.